This T cell receptor (beta chain) stems from a study of cytomegalovirus exposure and HLA in healthy donors (dated 2017 in TCRdb). Study-wide context: An earlier analysis of roughly 630 of the donors reported approximately 270 Gb of sequence data and around 110 million unique TCR beta sequences from some 180 million T cells. The number of donors typed differed by locus, with 629-630 for A, B, C, DRB1 and DQB1, over 500 for DQA1, approximately 570 for DPA1, and 450 to 480 for DPB1. In addition to the first cohort of approximately 650 subjects, a separate validation cohort of 100 to 150 different subjects was used. All discovery cohort repertoires had been generated using a single sequencing platform. Donor age, sex, ethnicity and CMV serostatus were compiled alongside the repertoire data. Rather than drawing on any new phenotypic data, the later analysis identified candidate immune exposures from TCR beta sequences and the way those sequences occurred across donors. Because of strong linkage in the cohort, five DR-DQ haplotypes were treated as single units for association and clustering. The aim of the study was to test whether cataloging public T cell receptors could identify signatures of past pathogen exposure. The study used immunosequencing to profile the T cell repertoires of about 670 subjects and linked those repertoires to cytomegalovirus serostatus. Both class I and class II loci were covered by HLA typing, at four-digit resolution. An earlier analysis of 587 of the donors applied high-throughput TCR beta sequencing to assess whether each TCR beta V gene segment acted as functional or pseudogenic. Roughly 300 gigabases of sequencing data and around 88 million unique TCR sequences made up an early release that covered 640 HLA-typed donors. A later analysis re-examined previously published TCR beta repertoires from roughly 720 donors and added high-resolution HLA genotyping to investigate patterns of TCR occurrence. The genetic ancestry cluster associated with self-reported Caucasian donors included over 65% of the roughly 400 genotyped donors. To predict cytomegalovirus infection status, the study combined high-throughput TCR immunosequencing, statistical association of individual TCRs with disease status, and machine learning. A later genetic analysis took genome-wide SNP genotypes for about three fifths of the 666 donors and used that subset as a discovery cohort. Across roughly 420 genotyped donors of the cohort, an average of about 240,000 unique TCR beta nucleotide sequences per donor were sequenced, and roughly 17% of those sequences were non-productive.

The cohort comprised fewer than 700 healthy bone marrow donors. All cohort members were sampled while nominally healthy, although unrecorded immune exposures were likely present. The donor tested CMV seropositive, placing the donor among the 289 seropositive members of the cohort. A peripheral blood sample was collected from each donor, and TCR beta sequencing was performed on peripheral blood mononuclear cells. Genomic DNA extraction from the blood cell samples was performed with the Qiagen DNeasy Blood Extraction Kit. To prepare the library, the immunoSEQ multiplex PCR assay was applied. For the multiplex PCR, a mixture combining 60 forward primers for TCR Vbeta segments and 13 reverse primers for TCR Jbeta segments was used. A multiplex PCR assay on genomic DNA amplified the CDR3 region of rearranged TCR beta genes. The Illumina HiSeq System was used to sequence the amplified TCR beta libraries as 87-base-pair reads. The study's processing was this. Across the 700 or so repertoires, a later analysis counted 78 million or so unique TCR beta chains, roughly 11 million of which were shared by at least two donors. To remove PCR and sequencing errors, raw reads were error-corrected and collapsed into unique sequences using a nearest-neighbor algorithm that merged closely related sequences. V, D and J gene segments were assigned by aligning CDR3 sequences to IMGT reference sequences. For a sequence to be retained, a match of at least six nucleotides was required to both a V gene segment and a J gene segment. A rearrangement was called productive if the CDR3 had no stop codons and remained in frame with V and J, and every other rearrangement was called non-productive. CDR3 was defined by IMGT convention, running from the second conserved V-encoded cysteine to the conserved J-encoded phenylalanine. In an earlier analysis of 550 to 650 of the donors, sequences lacking an unambiguous match to a single V gene segment were excluded. An earlier analysis of 500 to 600 of the donors classified V segments as functional when productive rearrangements were above 56.7% and as segregating when the standard deviation between donors was above 5%. A statistical classification framework was developed to diagnose cytomegalovirus status using the catalog of TCR beta chain sequences. A later analysis assigned V and J genes by comparing TCR nucleotide sequences with IMGT/GENE-DB human TR gene sequences. Using the TCRdist pipeline, a later analysis assigned CDR3 sequences along with most-parsimonious VDJ recombination scenarios. In a later analysis, each TCR beta chain was defined by its CDR3 amino acid sequence together with its V-gene family, and reads lacking a unique V-gene family were excluded. In a later analysis, around 600 highly shared, low-generation-probability nucleotide sequences were removed to address suspected cross-contamination and a sequencing artifact. For each public chain, a later analysis derived a clonal expansion index from normalized ranks of inferred template counts within each repertoire. Generation probabilities in a later analysis came from a VDJ recombination model fitted to out-of-frame rearrangements, and those results were checked against IGoR. In a later analysis, hypergeometric tests were used to score TCR-TCR, TCR-HLA and TCR-CMV co-occurrence, with a repertoire-size bias correction applied to TCR pairs. To estimate false discovery rates, a later analysis permuted the HLA or CMV assignments 20 times. A later analysis grouped co-occurring TCRs with DBSCAN, adding TCRdist sequence similarity when clustering within HLA-allele-positive subsets. For co-occurrence clustering, repertoires with fewer than 30,000 or more than 120,000 public chains were excluded, along with a handful of repertoires with anomalous nucleotide sharing. Sourced from immuneACCESS, this table was stored by TCRdb with only in-frame sequences that have V and J called. A share of the clones is absent; for the studies checked, an unresolved V gene accounts for under half, and the remainder has no known explanation. The V and J calls and the clone size are those of that table, but D and trimming were determined from the DNA. The sample yields 150,000 to 200,000 clones; approximately 82% were counted once. Around 1.9% of the sample lies in the top ten.

Overall study outcomes, separate from this receptor: Three of the identified cytomegalovirus-associated TCR beta chains were confirmed in vitro to be specific for cytomegalovirus antigens. When HLA alleles, especially DR and DQ, strongly co-occurred, TCR associations were difficult to assign to individual alleles. An association between a missense DCLRE1C variant and V-gene and J-gene trimming of TCR beta chains was found in a later genetic analysis and replicated in an independent cohort. In the study, some 180 TCR beta chains were listed as associated with cytomegalovirus. Cytomegalovirus status was reported to be diagnosed by the classifier with high specificity and sensitivity in both the original and validation cohorts. A further reported finding was that TCR beta sequences accurately predicted the HLA-A and HLA-B alleles for most subjects in the first cohort. Most CMV-associated TCR beta chains appeared to be HLA-restricted in a later analysis, and the HLA associations seemed to be driven largely by CMV exposure. Because HLA typing was missing for some donors at each locus, association tests included only the typed subset. Compared with equally common non-associated chains, HLA-associated TCR beta chains in a later analysis were more clonally expanded and had lower generation probabilities. A later analysis reported that several top co-occurrence clusters appeared linked to parvovirus B19, influenza, CMV and Epstein-Barr virus. For the cohort, immune exposure information was limited to CMV serostatus. According to a later analysis, TCR association rates differed among HLA loci, with DRB1 alleles showing the most associated TCRs and HLA-C alleles showing the fewest. Sequencing depth was assumed to be roughly uniform across donors in the presence/absence analyses, though that assumption may not hold. A cluster of highly shared sequence variants was judged likely to be a technical artifact of the sequencing pipeline. Linkage disequilibrium might explain the correlated functional status among segregating V segments, but an unknown experimental factor could not be excluded. It was suggested by the authors that the approach could potentially be generalized to other disease states and immunological phenotypes. Because counts were too low, roughly 16 rarely observed V segments, including chromosome 9 orphons, were left out of the earlier analysis of some 640 of the donors. This cohort had only TCR beta chains sequenced, and the lack of alpha or paired-chain data limited which features could be detected. A later analysis associated 15,000 or so TCR beta sequences with specific HLA alleles at a false discovery rate of 0.05. Across donors, most TCR sequences were observed very rarely, whereas some public TCRs were present in many individuals. In an earlier analysis of roughly 500 of the donors, most TCR beta V segments appeared in productive rearrangements about 87% or about 30% of the time, broadly matching IMGT annotations. Compared with the roughly 670-donor mean, donors in an Asian-associated ancestry cluster had fewer N-insertions in productive TCRs, according to a later genetic analysis.

Concerning this clone itself: The target of this receptor is not known. Mismatch with germline at one junction end may stem from a read error.

The receptor was derived from a woman between 18 and 29 years old in good health and CMV-seropositive. Sequenced input: PBMCs.

The DNA sequence is TGTGCCGGCAGTCAAAGGGGGCATAGCAATCAGCCCCAGCATTTT. The translation is CAGSQRGHSNQPQHF. Recombination joined TRBV28 with TRBJ1-5, and 7 bases in between align with TRBD1. CDR1 and CDR2, per the germline V gene, are MDHEN and SYDVKM. The CDR3 runs 15 residues from the cysteine to the phenylalanine. Just the 45-base CDR3 DNA is kept, in frame starting at base 1.